These 22 T cell receptor beta chains came from one sample sequenced in a study of blood T cells in healthy people across ages. A second PCR of roughly 7 to 11 cycles used a sample-barcoded 5' primer and a J-beta primer mix. TCRdb fed the 5' RACE reads into MiXCR, producing one record per CDR3 protein. The sample has about 1.7 million distinct CDR3 sequences, 28% seen once; the top ten hold roughly 8.2%. Sequenced sample: blood. Every receptor here comes from a woman aged 30 to 39 in good health.

This clonotype was seen a few times. The rearrangement uses TRBV6-5 and TRBJ2-3, with 7 nucleotides matching TRBD1. The CDR3 is 15 amino acids. V lost 6 bases and J lost 1; bases outside the gene matches: 7. Germline lookup yields CDR1 MNHEY and CDR2 SVGAGI. The CDR3 DNA reads TGTGCCAGCAGGGGACAGTCCACCCGCACAGATACGCAGTATTTT. Translating it yields CASRGQSTRTDTQYF.

The V and J genes are TRBV5-1 and TRBJ2-5; D is possibly TRBD2 (5 bases). V lost 0 bases and J lost 11, with 38 bases in between. Germline lookup yields CDR1 SGHRS and CDR2 YFSETQ. The CDR3 spans 21 residues. The CDR3 loop is CASSLGPTPGKSILLYNEQYF. The CDR3 DNA follows: TGCGCCAGCAGCTTGGGCCCCACCCCGGGGAAATCTATCCTCTTATACAATGAGCAGTACTTC. Looking up the rest from reference TRBV5-1 and TRBJ2-5 gives the full variable domain: KAGVTQTPRYLIKTRGQQVTLSCSPISGHRSVSWYQQTPGQGLQFLFEYFSETQRNKGNFPGRFSGRQFSNSRSEMNVSTLELGDSALYLCASSLGPTPGKSILLYNEQYFGPGTRLLVL.

The rearrangement joins TRBV7-9 to TRBJ2-3; D gene unclear. The germline CDR1 and CDR2 sequences are SEHNR and FQNEAQ (reference sequence). Trimming removed 2 bases from V and 2 bases from J, with 8 bases in between. The CDR3 loop spans 14 amino acids. In DNA form, the CDR3 reads TGTGCCAGCAGCTTAAACCCAGACACAGATACGCAGTATTTT. This codes for CASSLNPDTDTQYF.

Comment on this clonotype: One base away lies a much larger clone, so this may be a sequencing read error. V is TRBV18 and J is TRBJ2-3; TRBD2 matches at 13 bases. The V segment lost 4 bases and the J segment 1 base; nucleotides outside the gene matches: 5. This CDR3 has 17 amino acids. The germline V gene encodes CDR1 KGHSH and CDR2 LQKENI. CDR3 DNA sequence: TGTGCCAGCTCACTGGGACTAGCGGGGTCTGGCACAGATACGCAGTATTTT. It specifies CASSLGLAGSGTDTQYF. Using reference TRBV18 and TRBJ2-3 for the parts outside the CDR3, the full variable domain is NAGVMQNPRHLVRRRGQEARLRCSPMKGHSHVYWYRQLPEEGLKFMVYLQKENIIDESGMPKERFSAEFPKEGPSILRIQQVVRGDSAAYFCASSLGLAGSGTDTQYFGPGTRLTVL.

As to this clonotype: A much larger clone is a single base away; this may be a read error. This chain connects TRBV5-1 to TRBJ1-1, with D hard to call. Germline V gene data show CDR1 as SGHRS and CDR2 as YFSETQ. Deletions cut 0 bases from V and 6 bases from J, with 6 bases between. This CDR3 contains 12 residues. The DNA of the CDR3 is TGCGCCAGCAGCTTGGCAAGGTCTGAAGCTTTCTTT. Translation gives CASSLARSEAFF. The variable domain in full, completed from reference TRBV5-1 and TRBJ1-1, reads KAGVTQTPRYLIKTRGQQVTLSCSPISGHRSVSWYQQTPGQGLQFLFEYFSETQRNKGNFPGRFSGRQFSNSRSEMNVSTLELGDSALYLCASSLARSEAFFGQGTRLTVV.

In this sample, this clonotype turned up a few times. The CDR3 region is CASTFTGSYEQYF. DNA of the CDR3: TGTGCCAGCACTTTCACGGGCTCCTACGAGCAGTACTTC. The chain employs TRBV6-2 or TRBV6-3 and TRBJ2-7; D gene ambiguous. This CDR3 has 13 amino acids. The V end was cut by 7 bases, the J end by 0 bases, with 10 bases between. Germline lookup yields CDR1 MNHEY and CDR2 SVGEGT.

Of note for this clonotype: This may be a read error: a much more frequent sequence differs by one nucleotide. This sequence joins TRBV2 and TRBJ2-6; D remains ambiguous. The CDR3 is 13 residues long. Germline CDR1 is SNHLY and CDR2 is FYNNEI. Trimming cost V 7 bases and J 3 bases, with 7 bases left between them. CDR3 sequence reads: CASNQDGANVLTF. For the CDR3, the DNA is TGTGCCAGCAACCAAGATGGGGCCAACGTCCTGACTTTC.

This clonotype showed up just once. V usage is TRBV27 and J usage is TRBJ2-7; 8 bases agree with TRBD1. This CDR3 is 16 amino acids long. The V gene's germline CDR1 is MNHEY and CDR2 SMNVEV (reference sequence). The V segment lost 5 bases and the J segment 4 bases; nucleotides outside the gene matches: 13. This CDR3 reads CASSLRGTGVGYEQYF. The CDR3 nucleotides are TGTGCCAGCAGTCTAAGGGGGACAGGCGTGGGATACGAGCAGTACTTC.

V is TRBV15 and J is TRBJ2-7, with D perhaps TRBD1 (5 bases). CDR1 LNHNV and CDR2 YYDKDF come from the germline V gene (reference sequence). The CDR3 extends over 16 amino acids. Trimming left V 0 bases short and J 4 bases short, with 16 bases between. CDR3 protein: CATSREGRGSPYEQYF. CDR3 in DNA: TGTGCCACCAGCAGAGAAGGAAGGGGCTCCCCTTACGAGCAGTACTTC.

This clonotype showed up just once. The chain couples TRBV20-1 to TRBJ1-5; D perhaps matches TRBD1 (6 bases). The ends were cut back, 2 bases at V and 5 bases at J, with 10 bases in the middle. CDR1 and CDR2 (germline): DFQATT, SNEGSKA (reference sequence). This CDR3 contains 13 residues. CDR3 DNA: TGCAGTGCTAGAAGGGGGTTAGATCAGCCCCAGCATTTT. Translated: CSARRGLDQPQHF.

This clonotype was picked up a small number of times. CDR3 DNA: TGTGCCAGCAGCCAAGAGGTTTGGACTAGCAGTAATGAGCAGTTCTTC. Amino acids: CASSQEVWTSSNEQFF. The chain joins TRBV3-1 to TRBJ2-1; 8 positions match TRBD2. The ends lost 0 bases at V and 7 bases at J; junction bases unmatched: 8. The CDR3 totals 16 residues. In germline, CDR1 is LGHDT, CDR2 YNNKEL (reference sequence).

This clonotype was counted many times. CDR3 loop: CSARVTRQGAYEQYF. CDR3 bases: TGCAGTGCTAGAGTGACACGTCAGGGAGCCTACGAGCAGTACTTC. The chain combines TRBV20-1 with TRBJ2-7; D may be TRBD1 or TRBD2 (5 bases each). CDR1 is DFQATT, CDR2 SNEGSKA, per germline (reference sequence). The CDR3 sequence is 15 residues long. V lost 1 base, J lost 2 bases, and 15 bases lay in between.

The rearrangement links TRBV7-2 to TRBJ2-1; D remains ambiguous. Germline lookup yields CDR1 SGHTA and CDR2 FQGNSA. V shed 7 bases and J shed 10 bases, with 11 bases lying between them. CDR3 size: 11 residues. The CDR3: CASTSFDEQFF. CDR3 bases: TGTGCCAGCACAAGCTTCGACGAGCAGTTCTTC.

This chain uses TRBV30 with TRBJ2-7; D may be TRBD1 or TRBD2 (7 bases each). Judging by the DNA end, TRBJ2-5 fits better; the J call may be wrong. Germline assignment: CDR1 GTSNPN and CDR2 SVGIG (reference sequence). The CDR3 runs to 13 residues. The DNA of the CDR3 is TGTGCCTGCCAAGACAGGGAGGGGGAGACCCAGTACTTC. Protein product: CACQDREGETQYF.

V and J are TRBV4-3 and TRBJ1-1; D unclear. Between the trimmed V and J ends, which lost 0 bases and 0 bases, there was a span of 8 bases. There are 15 residues in the CDR3. Germline CDR1 LGHNA, CDR2 YSLEER. CDR3 amino acids: CASSQEVALNTEAFF. DNA of the CDR3: TGCGCCAGCAGCCAAGAAGTAGCGCTGAACACTGAAGCTTTCTTT.

This clonotype was recorded many times. The chain joins TRBV7-9 to TRBJ2-3; maybe TRBD2 (6 bases). Germline values: CDR1 SEHNR, CDR2 FQNEAQ (reference sequence). CDR3 length: 15 amino acids. With 7 bases removed from V and 4 bases from J, the gap between germline ends came to 18 bases. The CDR3 DNA sequence: TGTGCCAGCACCCCCGCAGGAGGGGAGGCAGATACGCAGTATTTT. This translates into CASTPAGGEADTQYF. Full variable domain (outside the CDR3, taken from reference TRBV7-9 and TRBJ2-3): DTGVSQNPRHKITKRGQNVTFRCDPISEHNRLYWYRQTLGQGPEFLTYFQNEAQLEKSRLLSDRFSAERPKGSFSTLEIQRTEQGDSAMYLCASTPAGGEADTQYFGPGTRLTVL.

The gene calls are TRBV6-5 and TRBJ2-7; D possibly matches TRBD1 or TRBD2 (5 bases each). Trimming stripped 6 bases from V and 6 bases from J, with 15 bases between. Germline CDR1 and CDR2: MNHEY and SVGAGI. The length of the CDR3 is 13 residues. CDR3 in DNA: TGTGCCAGCAGCCGGGGCAGCACGCCCGAGCAGTACTTC. It yields the protein CASSRGSTPEQYF.

As to this clonotype: Being one base from a much bigger clone, this may be a read error. The chain joins TRBV10-3 to TRBJ2-5; possibly TRBD1 or TRBD2 for D (6 bases each). CDR3 length: 12 amino acids. Per germline, CDR1 ENHRY and CDR2 SYGVKD. Deletions cut 8 bases from V and 5 bases from J, with 12 bases between. The CDR3 coding sequence is TGTGCCATCGAGGGGGAGGCCGAGACCCAGTACTTC. Amino acids: CAIEGEAETQYF.

This clonotype was seen only a few times. CDR3 in DNA: TGCGCCAGCAGCAGCACCGGGTCCCACTATAATTCACCCCTCCACTTT. This translates into CASSSTGSHYNSPLHF. The genes are TRBV5-1 and TRBJ1-6; no firm D call. Germline loops: CDR1 SGHRS, CDR2 YFSETQ. The CDR3 sequence is 16 residues long. V lost 4 bases, J lost 3 bases, and 14 bases lay in between.

This sequence joins TRBV11-2 and TRBJ2-5; the match to TRBD2 covers 7 bases. V lost 3 bases and J lost 1; bases outside the gene matches: 5. The V gene's germline CDR1 is SGHAT and CDR2 FQNNGV. This CDR3 is 15 amino acids long. The CDR3 region is CASSFLAEIQETQYF. CDR3 sequence (DNA): TGTGCCAGCAGCTTTCTAGCGGAAATCCAAGAGACCCAGTACTTC.

This clonotype was recorded many times. V and J are TRBV5-1 and TRBJ2-3; TRBD2 agrees at 10 bases. The V segment lost 3 bases and the J segment 5 bases; nucleotides outside the gene matches: 3. CDR3 length equals 14 residues. Germline V gives CDR1 SGHRS, CDR2 YFSETQ. The CDR3 region is CASSSSGGGDTQYF. DNA of the CDR3: TGCGCCAGCAGCTCTAGCGGGGGAGGAGATACGCAGTATTTT.

The rearrangement uses TRBV12-3 or TRBV12-4 and TRBJ2-1; 10 bases fit TRBD2. With 7 bases clipped from V and 6 bases from J, the junction kept 12 bases outside the gene matches. This CDR3 is built from 16 residues. The CDR3 DNA sequence: TGTGCCAGCACGACTTCGGGGCTAGCGGGGGCCAATGAGCAGTTCTTC. Protein sequence: CASTTSGLAGANEQFF.